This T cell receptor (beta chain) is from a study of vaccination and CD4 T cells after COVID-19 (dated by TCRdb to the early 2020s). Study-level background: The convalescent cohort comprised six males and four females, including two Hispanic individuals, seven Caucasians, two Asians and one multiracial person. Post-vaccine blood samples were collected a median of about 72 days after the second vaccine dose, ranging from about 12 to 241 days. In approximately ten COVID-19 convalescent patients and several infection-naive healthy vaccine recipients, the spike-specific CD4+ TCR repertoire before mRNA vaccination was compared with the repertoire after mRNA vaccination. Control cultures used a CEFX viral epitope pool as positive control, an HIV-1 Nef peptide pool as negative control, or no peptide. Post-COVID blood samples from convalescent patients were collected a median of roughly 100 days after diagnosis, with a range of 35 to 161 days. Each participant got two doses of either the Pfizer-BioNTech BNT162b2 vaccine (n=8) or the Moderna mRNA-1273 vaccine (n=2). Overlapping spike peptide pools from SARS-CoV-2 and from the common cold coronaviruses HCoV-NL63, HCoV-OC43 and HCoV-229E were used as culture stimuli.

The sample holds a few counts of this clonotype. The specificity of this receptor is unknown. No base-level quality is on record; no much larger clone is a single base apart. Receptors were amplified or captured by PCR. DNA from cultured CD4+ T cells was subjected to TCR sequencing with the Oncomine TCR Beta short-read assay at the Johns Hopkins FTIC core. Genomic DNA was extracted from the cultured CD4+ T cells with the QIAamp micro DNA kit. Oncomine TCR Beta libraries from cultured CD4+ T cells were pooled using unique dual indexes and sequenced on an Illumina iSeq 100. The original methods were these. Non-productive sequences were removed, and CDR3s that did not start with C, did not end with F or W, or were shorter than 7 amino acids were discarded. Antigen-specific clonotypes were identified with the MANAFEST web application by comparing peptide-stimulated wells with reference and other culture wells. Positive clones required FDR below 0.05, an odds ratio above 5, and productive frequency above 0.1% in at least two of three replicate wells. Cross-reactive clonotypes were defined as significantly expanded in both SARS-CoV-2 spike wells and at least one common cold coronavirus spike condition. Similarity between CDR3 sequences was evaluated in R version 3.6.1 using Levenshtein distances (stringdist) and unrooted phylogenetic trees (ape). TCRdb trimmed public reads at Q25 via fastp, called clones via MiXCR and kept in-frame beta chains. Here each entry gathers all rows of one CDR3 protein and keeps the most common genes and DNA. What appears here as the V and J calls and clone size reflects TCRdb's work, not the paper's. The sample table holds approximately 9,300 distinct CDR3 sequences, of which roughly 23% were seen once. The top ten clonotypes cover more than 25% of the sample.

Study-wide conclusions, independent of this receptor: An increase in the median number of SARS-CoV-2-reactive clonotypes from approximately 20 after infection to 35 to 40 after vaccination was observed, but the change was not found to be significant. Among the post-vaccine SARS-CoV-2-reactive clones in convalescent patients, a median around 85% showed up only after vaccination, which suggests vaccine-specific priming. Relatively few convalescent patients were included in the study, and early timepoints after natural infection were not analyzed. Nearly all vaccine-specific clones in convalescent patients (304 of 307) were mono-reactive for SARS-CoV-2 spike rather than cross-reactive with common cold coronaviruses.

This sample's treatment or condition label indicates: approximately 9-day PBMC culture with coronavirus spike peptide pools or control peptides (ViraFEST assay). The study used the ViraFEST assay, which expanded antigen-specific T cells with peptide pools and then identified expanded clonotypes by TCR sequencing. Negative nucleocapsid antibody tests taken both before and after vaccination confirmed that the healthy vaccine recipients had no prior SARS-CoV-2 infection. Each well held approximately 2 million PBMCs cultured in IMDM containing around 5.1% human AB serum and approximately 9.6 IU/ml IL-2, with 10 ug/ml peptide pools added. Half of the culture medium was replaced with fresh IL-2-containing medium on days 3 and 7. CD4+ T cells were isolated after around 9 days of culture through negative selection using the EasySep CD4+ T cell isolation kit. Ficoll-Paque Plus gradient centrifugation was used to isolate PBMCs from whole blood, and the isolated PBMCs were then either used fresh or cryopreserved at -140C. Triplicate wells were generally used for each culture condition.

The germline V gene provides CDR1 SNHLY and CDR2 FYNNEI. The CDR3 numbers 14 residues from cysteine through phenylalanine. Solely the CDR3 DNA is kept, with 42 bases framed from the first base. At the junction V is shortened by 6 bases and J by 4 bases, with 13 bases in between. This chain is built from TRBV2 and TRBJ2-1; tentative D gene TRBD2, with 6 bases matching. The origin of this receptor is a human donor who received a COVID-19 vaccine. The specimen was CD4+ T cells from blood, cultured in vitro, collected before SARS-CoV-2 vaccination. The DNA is TGTGCCAGCAGAGGGACTGCAGTTTACAATGAGCAGTTCTTC. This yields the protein CASRGTAVYNEQFF.